Below are 19 T cell receptor beta chains sequenced from a single sample in a study of shared T cell receptors in the human thymus. Profiling relied on immunoSEQ multiplex PCR, and the TCRdb table lists in-frame clones only, not all of them. There are roughly 700,000 clones in the sample; more than 75% occur only once, and around 0.0099% lies in the top ten. These data also formed part of another study, on human thymus T cells.

Material for sequencing was thymocytes. These TCRs come from a boy under two years old with a congenital heart defect.

The gene calls are TRBV18 and TRBJ2-1; TRBD2 matches 9 bases. This CDR3 has 17 amino acids. The V segment lost 4 bases and the J segment 5 bases; nucleotides outside the gene matches: 12. Per the germline V gene, CDR1 is KGHSH and CDR2 is LQKENI. This CDR3 is CASSLTTLAGSHNEQFF. The CDR3 coding sequence is TGTGCCAGCTCACTAACGACGCTAGCGGGATCCCACAATGAGCAGTTCTTC.

The CDR3 nucleotides read TGTGCCAGCAGCTTTCCGGCGGGGCAACCCGCCGGGGAGCTGTTTTTT. Its translation is CASSFPAGQPAGELFF. The chain uses TRBV7-9 and TRBJ2-2, with a weak D call TRBD2 (6 bases). Germline V gene sequence: CDR1 SEHNR, CDR2 FQNEAQ (reference sequence). The length of the CDR3 is 16 residues. Between the trimmed V and J ends, which lost 3 bases and 6 bases, there was a span of 17 bases.

The rearrangement uses TRBV5-6 and TRBJ1-1; D is uncertain. The CDR3 length is 14 residues. From germline, CDR1 is SGHDT and CDR2 YYEEEE. Trimming took 3 bases from V and 1 from J, leaving 10 bases between them. CDR3 amino acids: CASSSSRKNTEAFF. The CDR3 DNA sequence: TGTGCCAGCAGCTCGTCCAGGAAGAACACTGAAGCTTTCTTT.

The genes are TRBV4-3 and TRBJ2-4, with TRBD1 matching over 7 bases. Germline V lookup: CDR1 LGHNA, CDR2 YSLEER. Losses at the gene ends were 1 base for V and 0 bases for J; bases not matched to a gene: 12. The CDR3 is 19 amino acids. The CDR3 DNA reads as TGCGCCAGCAGCCAAGTGTCCAGGGGGTTGCACTTAGCCAAAAACATTCAGTACTTC. Its translation is CASSQVSRGLHLAKNIQYF.

The DNA of the CDR3 is TGTGCCAGCAGTTTCCCACAGGGGATGTCAACCGGGGAGCTGTTTTTT. Its protein product is CASSFPQGMSTGELFF. This chain links TRBV28 with TRBJ2-2; 7 positions match TRBD1. The CDR3 covers 16 residues. Per the germline V gene, CDR1 is MDHEN and CDR2 is SYDVKM. The V segment lost 3 bases and the J segment 5 bases; nucleotides outside the gene matches: 9.

The chain recombines TRBV4-3 with TRBJ2-1; 9 positions match TRBD2. J was trimmed by 8 bases and V by 4 bases; bases with no gene match: 9. The CDR3 has 15 residues. The germline gives CDR1 LGHNA, CDR2 YSLEER. Here the CDR3 DNA reads TGCGCCAGCAGCCGCCTAGCGGGAAGGTGCCATGAGCAGTTCTTC. Its protein product is CASSRLAGRCHEQFF.

The CDR3 DNA follows: TGCAGCGTTGACCAGCAGGGCTCTACAGATACGCAGTATTTT. Protein product: CSVDQQGSTDTQYF. The rearrangement links TRBV29-1 to TRBJ2-3; maybe TRBD1 (5 bases). Germline V gene sequence: CDR1 SQVTM, CDR2 ANQGSEA. The CDR3 consists of 14 residues. V was shortened by 3 bases and J by 3 bases, with 13 bases between the two germline ends.

This clone was found once. The rearrangement links TRBV18 to TRBJ1-5, with unresolved D. Germline assignment: CDR1 KGHSH and CDR2 LQKENI. Trimming took 3 bases from V and 6 from J, leaving 15 bases between them. CDR3 length: 15 residues. In DNA form, the CDR3 reads TGTGCCAGCTCACCGATCGGGGAGGGAGCTCAGCCCCAGCATTTT. Its translation: CASSPIGEGAQPQHF. The full variable domain, with the rest looked up from reference TRBV18 and TRBJ1-5, is NAGVMQNPRHLVRRRGQEARLRCSPMKGHSHVYWYRQLPEEGLKFMVYLQKENIIDESGMPKERFSAEFPKEGPSILRIQQVVRGDSAAYFCASSPIGEGAQPQHFGDGTRLSIL.

The chain couples TRBV10-1 to TRBJ2-1, with 14 positions matching TRBD2. Germline values: CDR1 WNHNN, CDR2 SYGVQD (reference sequence). The CDR3 has 18 amino acids. Losses at the gene ends were 0 bases for V and 4 bases for J; bases not matched to a gene: 5. CDR3: CASSESATSGRGYNEQFF. The CDR3 DNA reads as TGCGCCAGCAGTGAGTCAGCGACTAGCGGGAGGGGATACAATGAGCAGTTCTTC.

The chain combines TRBV6-6 with TRBJ2-4; TRBD1 might be the D (5 bases). Germline CDR1 and CDR2: MNHNY and SVGAGI (reference sequence). There are 13 residues in the CDR3. With 6 bases removed from V and 7 bases from J, the gap between germline ends came to 13 bases. CDR3 bases: TGTGCCAGCAGCTCGACAGCAGTGAACATTCAGTACTTC. Encoded protein: CASSSTAVNIQYF.

This chain links TRBV11-3 with TRBJ2-1; 9 bases agree with TRBD2. V shed 3 bases and J 7 bases; nucleotides not matched to a gene: 7. CDR3 length: 15 amino acids. Germline V lookup: CDR1 SGHNT, CDR2 YENEEA. For the CDR3, the DNA is TGTGCCAGCAGCTTGGGTAGCGGGAGAGGGAATGAGCAGTTCTTC. This sequence encodes CASSLGSGRGNEQFF.

V and J are TRBV29-1 and TRBJ2-1, with D maybe TRBD1 (6 bases). Germline loops: CDR1 SQVTM, CDR2 ANQGSEA. There are 15 residues in the CDR3. V lost 7 bases and J lost 2, with 18 bases in between. CDR3 bases: TGCAGCGAAATAAAGACAGGTACGCCCTACAATGAGCAGTTCTTC. It translates to CSEIKTGTPYNEQFF.

The chain is built from TRBV4-1 and TRBJ1-3; a weak D match, TRBD1 (5 bases). Looked up from germline, CDR1 is MGHRA and CDR2 is YSYEKL. V lost 1 base to trimming and J lost 0 bases, with 19 bases between them. CDR3 length equals 19 residues. In DNA, the CDR3 is TGCGCCAGCAGCCAAGCAGGTTGGTCAAGCGGGGCCTCTGGAAACACCATATATTTT. Translation: CASSQAGWSSGASGNTIYF.

The chain links TRBV5-5 to TRBJ1-3; D is perhaps TRBD1 (6 bases). Trimming took off 1 base at V and 0 bases at J, with 17 bases between the two ends. This CDR3 has 18 residues. Germline CDR1 and CDR2: SGHKS and YYEKEE (reference sequence). The CDR3 sequence is CASSLMAGEGSSGNTIYF. Written as DNA, the CDR3 is TGTGCCAGCAGCTTGATGGCAGGGGAAGGAAGCTCTGGAAACACCATATATTTT.

The rearrangement links TRBV4-2 to TRBJ2-7; 7 positions match TRBD2. Germline assignment: CDR1 LGHNA and CDR2 YNFKEQ. The CDR3 has 15 residues. V lost 5 bases and J lost 2; bases outside the gene matches: 9. The CDR3 protein is CASSSDGRSPYEQYF. DNA of the CDR3: TGTGCCAGCAGCTCAGACGGGAGGTCTCCCTACGAGCAGTACTTC.

V usage is TRBV28 and J usage is TRBJ1-2, with D tentatively TRBD1 (5 bases). The CDR3 is 14 residues long. Germline V lookup: CDR1 MDHEN, CDR2 SYDVKM. V was clipped by 5 bases and J by 7 bases, with 17 bases between them. DNA for the CDR3: TGTGCCAGCAGTCTTCTCGTCCTCGGGGGTGGCTACACCTTC. Its translation is CASSLLVLGGGYTF.

The genes are TRBV9 and TRBJ1-2; 10 bases agree with TRBD1. Germline V gene lookup returns CDR1 SGDLS and CDR2 YYNGEE. The length of the CDR3 is 17 residues. Trimming removed 0 bases from V and 4 bases from J; junction bases left unmatched: 9. The CDR3: CASSVGQGAAASYGYTF. CDR3 bases: TGTGCCAGCAGCGTAGGACAGGGGGCCGCCGCGAGCTATGGCTACACCTTC.

The chain links TRBV27 to TRBJ1-2, with 8 bases aligning to TRBD1. This CDR3 comprises 14 residues. Per the germline V gene, CDR1 is MNHEY and CDR2 is SMNVEV (reference sequence). V lost 6 bases to trimming and J lost 8 bases; unmatched junction nucleotides: 11. The CDR3 reads CASREQGGGEGYTF. The CDR3 DNA reads as TGTGCCAGCAGGGAACAGGGGGGGGGTGAGGGCTACACCTTC.

The V gene is TRBV4-2, the J gene TRBJ2-2; 9 bases match TRBD2. CDR3 length equals 17 residues. V shed 0 bases and J 7 bases; nucleotides not matched to a gene: 9. The germline V gene encodes CDR1 LGHNA and CDR2 YNFKEQ. CDR3 DNA: TGTGCCAGCAGCCAAGATCAAGCACTAGCGGGCGGCGGGGAGCTGTTTTTT. This codes for CASSQDQALAGGGELFF.